One and the same sample provided the 13 T cell receptor beta chains below, sequenced in a study of shared clonotypes between healthy human individuals. Method: immunoSEQ multiplex PCR; TCRdb's copy keeps in-frame clones and lacks some. The sample shows approximately 2.3 million clones, over 85% of them seen only once. The sequenced sample was naive CD4+ T cells from PBMCs. This sample's subset: CD45RA+ positively selected. Source of these receptors: a man younger than 35 in good health. Some clones in this sample may be carry-over from other donors' samples.

The CDR3 DNA follows: TGTGCCAGTAGTATTGGCAGGGGAGAGGTGGCAGATACGCAGTATTTT. Amino acids: CASSIGRGEVADTQYF. The chain uses TRBV19 and TRBJ2-3; D may be TRBD1 (6 bases). Between the trimmed V and J ends, which lost 3 bases and 4 bases, there was a span of 17 bases. The CDR3 is 16 amino acids. The germline V gene encodes CDR1 LNHDA and CDR2 SQIVND (reference sequence).

The gene calls are TRBV9 and TRBJ1-4; D unresolved. Germline V lookup: CDR1 SGDLS, CDR2 YYNGEE. Trimming removed 0 bases from V and 8 bases from J, with 23 bases in between. The CDR3 is made up of 18 amino acids. The CDR3 here is CASSVATPEIYGPEKLFF. The CDR3 DNA is TGTGCCAGCAGCGTAGCTACCCCGGAAATCTACGGGCCGGAAAAACTGTTTTTT. Looking up the rest from reference TRBV9 and TRBJ1-4 gives the full variable domain: DSGVTQTPKHLITATGQRVTLRCSPRSGDLSVYWYQQSLDQGLQFLIQYYNGEERAKGNILERFSAQQFPDLHSELNLSSLELGDSALYFCASSVATPEIYGPEKLFFGSGTQLSVL.

This sequence joins TRBV28 and TRBJ1-4, with TRBD1 identical over 9 bases. Trimming at V came to 6 bases and at J to 8 bases, leaving 19 bases not matched to a gene. The germline CDR1 and CDR2 sequences are MDHEN and SYDVKM. The CDR3 consists of 18 residues. The CDR3 region has the DNA TGTGCCAGCAGCTCCGCGGGGGACAGGGCCTGGGGGTGGGAAAAACTGTTTTTT. It codes for CASSSAGDRAWGWEKLFF.

The J gene is TRBJ2-2, the V gene TRBV5-1; D gene ambiguous. Trimming stripped 1 base from V and 1 base from J, with 11 bases between. Germline assignment: CDR1 SGHRS and CDR2 YFSETQ. This CDR3 has 16 amino acids. CDR3 residues: CASSLLAPMNTGELFF. The CDR3 nucleotides are TGCGCCAGCAGCTTGCTTGCCCCCATGAACACCGGGGAGCTGTTTTTT.

This rearrangement joins TRBV7-3 to TRBJ2-1; D not certain. This CDR3 is 14 amino acids long. Germline CDR1 reads SGHTA; CDR2 reads FQGTGA. Trimming shortened V by 5 bases and J by 7 bases, and 15 bases separated the two germline ends. CDR3 DNA sequence: TGTGCCAGCAGCGATCCACGAAACGGGAATGAGCAGTTCTTC. Amino acid sequence: CASSDPRNGNEQFF. The full variable domain, its missing parts supplied by reference TRBV7-3 and TRBJ2-1, is GAGVSQTPSNKVTEKGKYVELRCDPISGHTALYWYRQSLGQGPEFLIYFQGTGAADDSGLPNDRFFAVRPEGSVSTLKIQRTERGDSAVYLCASSDPRNGNEQFFGPGTRLTVL.

CDR3 loop: CASSVGGQGADTQYF. The CDR3 DNA sequence: TGTGCCAGCAGCGTAGGGGGACAGGGCGCAGATACGCAGTATTTT. V and J are TRBV9 and TRBJ2-3; 9 bases fit TRBD1. This CDR3 spans 15 amino acids. V was clipped by 0 bases and J by 4 bases; unmatched bases: 3. Germline V lookup: CDR1 SGDLS, CDR2 YYNGEE.

This clone occurred a few times. This chain joins TRBV6-5 and TRBJ1-5; maybe TRBD1 (6 bases). V was shortened by 5 bases and J by 13 bases, with 15 bases between the two germline ends. Germline V gene lookup returns CDR1 MNHEY and CDR2 SVGAGI. The CDR3 sequence is 12 residues long. This CDR3 reads CASSPRLGQQHF. In DNA, the CDR3 is TGTGCCAGCAGTCCCCGACTCGGACAGCAGCATTTT.

This clone was counted between two and nine times. Other DNA sequences of this sample code for an identical CDR3. This chain links TRBV30 with TRBJ2-3; possible D gene TRBD2, 5 bases. This CDR3 is built from 14 residues. Between the trimmed V and J ends, which lost 0 bases and 0 bases, there was a span of 7 bases. Germline CDR1 reads GTSNPN; CDR2 reads SVGIG (reference sequence). Here the CDR3 DNA reads TGTGCCTGGAGTGTAGGCGGGAGCACAGATACGCAGTATTTT. Its translation: CAWSVGGSTDTQYF.

This clone was found a few times. Other DNA sequences of this sample code for an identical CDR3. The genes are TRBV5-1 and TRBJ2-7; TRBD2 aligns across 11 bases. Germline V lookup: CDR1 SGHRS, CDR2 YFSETQ. After removal of 0 bases from V and 3 bases from J, the junction contained 2 bases not matched to a gene. The CDR3 sequence is 15 residues long. CDR3 amino acids: CASSLVGTSGYEQYF. The CDR3 DNA reads TGCGCCAGCAGCTTGGTCGGGACTAGCGGCTACGAGCAGTACTTC.

The chain links TRBV4-1 to TRBJ2-1, with 12 bases that match TRBD2. The junction had 3 bases not matched to a gene; V was cut back by 2 bases and J by 7 bases. CDR3 size: 15 residues. The V gene's germline CDR1 is MGHRA and CDR2 YSYEKL. The CDR3 bases are TGCGCCAGCAGCCAACCCACTAGCGGGAGGAATGAGCAGTTCTTC. Its translation: CASSQPTSGRNEQFF.

This chain connects TRBV6-6 to TRBJ1-1; maybe TRBD1 (5 bases). Trimming pared 1 base from V and 3 bases from J, leaving 9 bases between. The CDR3 covers 14 residues. In germline, CDR1 is MNHNY, CDR2 SVGAGI (reference sequence). CDR3 DNA sequence: TGTGCCAGCAGTTACTTGATGGGGGACACTGAAGCTTTCTTT. Its protein is CASSYLMGDTEAFF.

In its sample, this clone was seen once. The rearrangement uses TRBV28 and TRBJ2-7; possible D gene TRBD2, 5 bases. Germline V CDR1 and CDR2: MDHEN, SYDVKM. The CDR3 extends over 15 amino acids. The V gene lost 3 bases and the J gene lost 0 bases, with 12 bases spanning the gap. CDR3 amino acids: CASSLVGVLSYEQYF. As DNA, the CDR3 is TGTGCCAGCAGTTTGGTCGGGGTCCTCTCCTACGAGCAGTACTTC.

J is TRBJ1-1 and V is TRBV5-8, with D maybe TRBD1 (5 bases). Germline CDR1 is SGHTS and CDR2 is YDEGEE. This CDR3 region has 15 residues. V lost 6 bases, J lost 0 bases, and 15 bases lay in between. As DNA, the CDR3 is TGTGCCAGCATCCACCTCGGGGGTATGAACACTGAAGCTTTCTTT. As protein: CASIHLGGMNTEAFF.